These T cell receptor beta chains were read from a single sample in a study of T cells in Graves' hyperthyroidism and ophthalmopathy. TCRdb re-called the multiplex PCR reads with MiXCR, one entry per CDR3 protein. The sample yields under 70,000 distinct CDR3 sequences, about 50% seen once. The sequencing sample was made of blood. The receptor source for this set is a woman in her fifties or sixties with Graves' ophthalmopathy. Both conserved end residues are trimmed from each CDR3. Fields, in order: CDR3 protein, clone size, V gene. The size of a clone is reported for some rows only, either as once, few or many, or as a class for expanded clones.

CDR3aa: ATGTSGRDTQY
abundance: NA
v_gene: TRBV2

CDR3aa: ASSLGHASEKLF
abundance: NA
v_gene: TRBV12-3/TRBV12-4

CDR3aa: ASSPSGGDTDTQY
abundance: once
v_gene: TRBV9

CDR3aa: ASSCVLGSGGSVSSYNEQF
abundance: NA
v_gene: TRBV25-1

CDR3aa: ASSIGVDDRALL
abundance: NA
v_gene: TRBV19

CDR3aa: SARVDRGQETQH
abundance: NA
v_gene: TRBV20-1

CDR3aa: ASSGGGRLGNTIY
abundance: many
v_gene: TRBV9

CDR3aa: ASRRGGQSNQPQH
abundance: NA
v_gene: TRBV19

CDR3aa: ATSRGASSGANVLT
abundance: medium-sized
v_gene: TRBV15

CDR3aa: ASSLWGEQY
abundance: many
v_gene: TRBV7-9

CDR3aa: ASSFRDSASF
abundance: NA
v_gene: TRBV7-2

CDR3aa: ASSLSLAEETQY
abundance: many
v_gene: TRBV12-3/TRBV12-4

CDR3aa: ASRRSGRMMGTDTQY
abundance: NA
v_gene: TRBV7-9

CDR3aa: ASSQGPGTDTQY
abundance: many
v_gene: TRBV11-2